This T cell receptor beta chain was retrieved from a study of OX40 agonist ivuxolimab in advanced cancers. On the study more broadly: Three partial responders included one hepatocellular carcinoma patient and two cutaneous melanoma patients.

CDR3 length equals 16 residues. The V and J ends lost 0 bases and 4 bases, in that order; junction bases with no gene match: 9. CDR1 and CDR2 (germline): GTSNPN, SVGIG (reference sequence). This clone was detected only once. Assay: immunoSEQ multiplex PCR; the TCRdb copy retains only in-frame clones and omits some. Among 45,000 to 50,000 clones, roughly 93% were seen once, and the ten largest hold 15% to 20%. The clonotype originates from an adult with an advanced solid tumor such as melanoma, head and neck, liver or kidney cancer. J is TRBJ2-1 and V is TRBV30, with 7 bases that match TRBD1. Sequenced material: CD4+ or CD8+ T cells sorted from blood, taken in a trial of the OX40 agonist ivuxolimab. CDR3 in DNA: TGTGCCTGGAGTGTTGGGGTTGGGACAGTTTACAATGAGCAGTTCTTC. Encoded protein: CAWSVGVGTVYNEQFF.